This entry lists 7 T cell receptor beta chains sequenced from one sample in a study of spatial heterogeneity in lung cancer. The sample's time point: sample taken at primary tumor resection. TCRdb reprocessed the 5' RACE reads via MiXCR and lists one record per CDR3 protein. The sample consists of 39,000 or so distinct CDR3 sequences, approximately 3% of them appearing once. Specimen: normal lung tissue next to the tumor, collected at surgery. The receptors were sampled from a male donor with early-stage non-small cell lung cancer.

This clonotype was counted ten times or more. This sequence joins TRBV9 and TRBJ1-1, with 9 bases matching TRBD1. The J segment lost 1 base and the V segment lost 2 bases, leaving 3 bases of the junction unmatched. This CDR3 is 15 amino acids long. Germline CDR1 reads SGDLS; CDR2 reads YYNGEE. The CDR3 DNA sequence: TGTGCCAGCAGCGTGGGGACAGGGCCGAACACTGAAGCTTTCTTT. Encoded protein: CASSVGTGPNTEAFF.

This clonotype occurred a few times. The rearrangement joins TRBV7-2 to TRBJ2-2, with TRBD2 matching over 10 bases. With V trimmed by 3 bases and J by 7 bases, 5 bases remained unmatched. The V gene's germline CDR1 is SGHTA and CDR2 FQGNSA. CDR3 length: 15 residues. The CDR3 loop reads CASSFSGGAGGELFF. The CDR3 DNA is TGTGCCAGCAGCTTCAGCGGGGGGGCCGGCGGGGAGCTGTTTTTT.

In this sample, this clonotype turned up many times. The rearrangement links TRBV28 to TRBJ1-3; D gene ambiguous. CDR1 MDHEN and CDR2 SYDVKM come from the germline V gene. The ends were cut back, 6 bases at V and 4 bases at J, with 7 bases in the middle. CDR3 length: 12 amino acids. The CDR3 DNA reads as TGTGCCAGCAGCGTGCTGGGAAACACCATATATTTT. Translating gives CASSVLGNTIYF.

This clonotype was counted ten times or more. This chain joins TRBV20-1 and TRBJ1-5; 7 nucleotides agree with TRBD1. CDR1 and CDR2 (germline): DFQATT, SNEGSKA (reference sequence). The CDR3 covers 13 residues. V was pared by 7 bases and J by 1 base, with 4 bases of the junction left unmatched. The chain's CDR3 is CSGKQGSNQPQHF. The DNA of the CDR3 is TGCAGTGGGAAACAGGGGAGCAATCAGCCCCAGCATTTT.

This clonotype came up many times. The chain uses TRBV11-2 and TRBJ2-1; possibly TRBD1 for D (5 bases). The V end was cut by 1 base, the J end by 6 bases, with 16 bases between. CDR1 is SGHAT and CDR2 is FQNNGV in the germline V gene. The CDR3 extends over 16 amino acids. The DNA of the CDR3 is TGTGCCAGCAGCTTAGTAAAGGGGATTTATGGCAATGAGCAGTTCTTC. The encoded protein is CASSLVKGIYGNEQFF.

This clonotype was seen a handful of times. This chain uses TRBV5-1 with TRBJ1-5; a weak D match, TRBD1 (6 bases). This CDR3 has 15 amino acids. V was cut by 1 base and J by 2 bases, with 10 bases left in between. CDR1 is SGHRS and CDR2 is YFSETQ in the germline V gene. The CDR3 coding sequence is TGCGCCAGCAGCTTGTTGGGGGGCCGCAATCAGCCCCAGCATTTT. Amino acids: CASSLLGGRNQPQHF. The full variable domain, its missing parts supplied by reference TRBV5-1 and TRBJ1-5, is KAGVTQTPRYLIKTRGQQVTLSCSPISGHRSVSWYQQTPGQGLQFLFEYFSETQRNKGNFPGRFSGRQFSNSRSEMNVSTLELGDSALYLCASSLLGGRNQPQHFGDGTRLSIL.

This clonotype was counted only a few times. The gene calls are TRBV24-1 and TRBJ2-6, with D possibly matching TRBD1 (7 bases). This CDR3 contains 18 residues. In germline, CDR1 is KGHDR, CDR2 SFDVKD. V lost 5 bases to trimming and J lost 0 bases, with 16 bases between them. The CDR3 nucleotides read TGTGCCACCAGTGGGGAGACAGGGAGGCACTCTGGGGCCAACGTCCTGACTTTC. Protein: CATSGETGRHSGANVLTF.